The 16 T cell receptor beta chains in this list originate from one sample, sequenced in a study of cytomegalovirus exposure and HLA in healthy donors. The PCR was carried out with 60 Vbeta primers and 13 Jbeta primers. Measured with immunoSEQ multiplex PCR; TCRdb has only the in-frame clones, and not every one. Of approximately 130,000 clones detected, 77% appear once; the ten largest clones hold about 6%. Sequenced sample: PBMCs. Receptors originate from a man younger than 35 in good health and CMV-seropositive.

The V call is TRBV9, the J call TRBJ2-1; 10 bases are a match to TRBD2. Germline trimming cut 7 bases from V and 4 bases from J; bases unmatched to any gene: 11. Germline values: CDR1 SGDLS, CDR2 YYNGEE. The CDR3 contains 16 residues. CDR3 nucleotide sequence: TGTGCCAGCTCTCCTATAGCGGGAGGAATTTACAATGAGCAGTTCTTC. Translation: CASSPIAGGIYNEQFF.

The J gene is TRBJ2-7, the V gene TRBV5-4, with D maybe TRBD1 (5 bases). CDR1 is SGHNT and CDR2 is YYREEE in the germline V gene (reference sequence). There are 16 residues in the CDR3. V was shortened by 0 bases and J by 3 bases, with 16 bases between the two germline ends. In DNA, the CDR3 is TGTGCCAGCAGCTTGGATTCCCAAGGGGCCATCTACGAGCAGTACTTC. Translated: CASSLDSQGAIYEQYF.

V gene TRBV2 combines with J gene TRBJ2-7; D is ambiguous. CDR3 length: 12 amino acids. Germline loops: CDR1 SNHLY, CDR2 FYNNEI. V gave up 5 bases and J gave up 3 bases, with 8 bases separating them. CDR3 nucleotides: TGTGCCAGCAGTCCAGATTTCTACGAGCAGTACTTC. Translation: CASSPDFYEQYF. The entire variable domain, with the rest obtained from reference TRBV2 and TRBJ2-7, is as follows: EPEVTQTPSHQVTQMGQEVILRCVPISNHLYFYWYRQILGQKVEFLVSFYNNEISEKSEIFDDQFSVERPDGSNFTLKIRSTKLEDSAMYFCASSPDFYEQYFGPGTRLTVT.

The chain has TRBV9 and TRBJ1-2; D may be TRBD1 (5 bases). CDR3 length: 15 residues. V lost 0 bases and J lost 4, with 13 bases in between. Germline V gives CDR1 SGDLS, CDR2 YYNGEE. The CDR3 region is CASSVDAGHGYGYTF. CDR3 sequence (DNA): TGTGCCAGCAGCGTAGATGCAGGGCACGGCTATGGCTACACCTTC.

The V and J genes are TRBV5-4 and TRBJ2-1; 7 positions match TRBD1. V dropped 3 bases and J dropped 9; count of bases not matched to a gene: 0. This CDR3 has 11 amino acids. CDR1 is SGHNT and CDR2 is YYREEE in the germline V gene (reference sequence). CDR3 sequence (DNA): TGTGCCAGCAGCTCAGGGGGTGAGCAGTTCTTC. This encodes CASSSGGEQFF.

V gene TRBV7-9 combines with J gene TRBJ1-1; TRBD1 might be the D (6 bases). Germline CDR1 is SEHNR and CDR2 is FQNEAQ (reference sequence). This CDR3 has 14 amino acids. V lost 3 bases, J lost 3 bases, and 11 bases lay in between. This CDR3 reads CASSFSGTYTEAFF. CDR3 coding DNA: TGTGCCAGCAGCTTTTCTGGGACATACACTGAAGCTTTCTTT.

This rearrangement joins TRBV5-1 to TRBJ1-2; the match to TRBD1 covers 8 bases. Germline V gene sequence: CDR1 SGHRS, CDR2 YFSETQ. The V gene end was trimmed by 1 base and the J gene end by 7 bases; junction bases not matched to a gene: 12. The CDR3 is 16 amino acids. DNA for the CDR3: TGCGCCAGCAGCTTGCTGTCGACAGGGGAAACGGCTGGCTACACCTTC. It codes for CASSLLSTGETAGYTF. Full variable domain (remainder filled in from reference TRBV5-1 and TRBJ1-2): KAGVTQTPRYLIKTRGQQVTLSCSPISGHRSVSWYQQTPGQGLQFLFEYFSETQRNKGNFPGRFSGRQFSNSRSEMNVSTLELGDSALYLCASSLLSTGETAGYTFGSGTRLTVV.

V and J are TRBV6-1 and TRBJ1-3; 7 bases line up with TRBD1. J lost 4 bases, V lost 4 bases, and 4 bases had no gene match. Germline V lookup: CDR1 MNHNS, CDR2 SASEGT. This CDR3 region has 14 residues. The DNA for the CDR3 is TGTGCCAGCAGTGTTACAGGGGCCGGAAACACCATATATTTT. The encoded protein is CASSVTGAGNTIYF.

This clone turned up a few times. The chain recombines TRBV10-2 with TRBJ1-4, with 8 bases matching TRBD1. The CDR3 consists of 14 residues. The junction had 7 bases not matched to a gene; V was cut back by 8 bases and J by 5 bases. Germline values: CDR1 WSHSY, CDR2 SAAADI. CDR3 residues: CASRLDRGNEKLFF. The CDR3 coding sequence is TGCGCCAGCCGCCTCGACAGGGGAAATGAAAAACTGTTTTTT.

A word on this clone: Other nucleotide sequences in the sample specify the same CDR3. CDR3 bases: TGCGCCAGCAGCCCCGGGACAGGAGACTATGGCTACACCTTC. Translating gives CASSPGTGDYGYTF. The V call is TRBV5-1, the J call TRBJ1-2; 8 nucleotides line up with TRBD1. V was pared by 4 bases and J by 3 bases, with 5 bases of the junction left unmatched. From germline, CDR1 is SGHRS and CDR2 YFSETQ. The CDR3 contains 14 residues.

The chain couples TRBV18 to TRBJ1-5; TRBD1 is a possible D gene (6 bases). CDR3 length: 14 residues. Germline CDR1 KGHSH, CDR2 LQKENI. V was cut by 1 base and J by 10 bases, with 14 bases left in between. CDR3 in amino acids: CASSPQGDKSPQHF. The CDR3 DNA reads as TGTGCCAGCTCACCACAGGGGGACAAAAGTCCCCAGCATTTT. Looking up the rest from reference TRBV18 and TRBJ1-5 gives the full variable domain: NAGVMQNPRHLVRRRGQEARLRCSPMKGHSHVYWYRQLPEEGLKFMVYLQKENIIDESGMPKERFSAEFPKEGPSILRIQQVVRGDSAAYFCASSPQGDKSPQHFGDGTRLSIL.

The genes are TRBV6-5 and TRBJ1-1; no clear D. V was cut by 2 bases and J by 2 bases, with 15 bases left in between. Germline V gene sequence: CDR1 MNHEY, CDR2 SVGAGI. This CDR3 region has 16 residues. CDR3 in DNA: TGTGCCAGCAGTTACGCGAGCCGGGTCGCTAACACTGAAGCTTTCTTT. Its protein is CASSYASRVANTEAFF.

The V and J genes are TRBV7-9 and TRBJ1-3; a weak D match, TRBD1 (5 bases). Germline CDR1 SEHNR, CDR2 FQNEAQ (reference sequence). The V and J ends lost 2 bases and 3 bases respectively, with 8 bases between them. This CDR3 spans 14 amino acids. The CDR3 spells CASSLRGGGNTIYF. The CDR3 nucleotides are TGTGCCAGCAGCTTACGGGGGGGTGGAAACACCATATATTTT.

The V call is TRBV7-3, the J call TRBJ2-3, with 7 nucleotides matching TRBD1. CDR1 is SGHTA and CDR2 is FQGTGA in the germline V gene. V was clipped by 5 bases and J by 0 bases; unmatched bases: 5. CDR3 length: 15 amino acids. The DNA of the CDR3 is TGTGCCAGCAGCCGAGGGGGCCCTAGCACAGATACGCAGTATTTT. The encoded protein is CASSRGGPSTDTQYF.

The chain recombines TRBV10-2 with TRBJ2-2, with 7 nucleotides matching TRBD2. Per the germline V gene, CDR1 is WSHSY and CDR2 is SAAADI. The CDR3 covers 18 residues. Germline trimming cut 0 bases from V and 3 bases from J; bases unmatched to any gene: 10. DNA for the CDR3: TGCGCCAGCAGTGAGTCAGATTGGCGGGAGTATCACACCGGGGAGCTGTTTTTT. This gives the protein CASSESDWREYHTGELFF.

The chain joins TRBV7-2 to TRBJ2-5, with 9 bases identical to TRBD1. The V segment lost 5 bases and the J segment 0 bases; nucleotides outside the gene matches: 7. Germline V gives CDR1 SGHTA, CDR2 FQGNSA. CDR3 length: 16 residues. This CDR3 reads CASSPIGDRDQETQYF. In DNA form, the CDR3 reads TGTGCCAGCAGCCCCATAGGGGACAGGGACCAAGAGACCCAGTACTTC. The variable domain in full, with the rest retrieved from reference TRBV7-2 and TRBJ2-5, is GAGVSQSPSNKVTEKGKDVELRCDPISGHTALYWYRQSLGQGLEFLIYFQGNSAPDKSGLPSDRFSAERTGGSVSTLTIQRTQQEDSAVYLCASSPIGDRDQETQYFGPGTRLLVL.